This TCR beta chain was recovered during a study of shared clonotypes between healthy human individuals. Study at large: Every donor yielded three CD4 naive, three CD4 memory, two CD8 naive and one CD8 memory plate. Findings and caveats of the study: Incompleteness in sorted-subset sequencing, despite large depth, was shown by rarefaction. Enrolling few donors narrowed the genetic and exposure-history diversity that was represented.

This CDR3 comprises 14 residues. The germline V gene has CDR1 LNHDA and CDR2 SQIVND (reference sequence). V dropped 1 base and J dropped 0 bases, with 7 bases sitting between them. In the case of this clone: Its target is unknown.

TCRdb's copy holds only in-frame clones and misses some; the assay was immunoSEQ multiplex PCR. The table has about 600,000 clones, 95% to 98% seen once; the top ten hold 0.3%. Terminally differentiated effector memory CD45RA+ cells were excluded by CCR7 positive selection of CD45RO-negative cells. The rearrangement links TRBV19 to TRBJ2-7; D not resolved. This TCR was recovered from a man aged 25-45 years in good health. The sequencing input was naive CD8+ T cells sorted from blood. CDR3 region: CASSIATSSYEQYF. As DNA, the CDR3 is TGTGCCAGTAGTATAGCAACGAGCTCCTACGAGCAGTACTTC.